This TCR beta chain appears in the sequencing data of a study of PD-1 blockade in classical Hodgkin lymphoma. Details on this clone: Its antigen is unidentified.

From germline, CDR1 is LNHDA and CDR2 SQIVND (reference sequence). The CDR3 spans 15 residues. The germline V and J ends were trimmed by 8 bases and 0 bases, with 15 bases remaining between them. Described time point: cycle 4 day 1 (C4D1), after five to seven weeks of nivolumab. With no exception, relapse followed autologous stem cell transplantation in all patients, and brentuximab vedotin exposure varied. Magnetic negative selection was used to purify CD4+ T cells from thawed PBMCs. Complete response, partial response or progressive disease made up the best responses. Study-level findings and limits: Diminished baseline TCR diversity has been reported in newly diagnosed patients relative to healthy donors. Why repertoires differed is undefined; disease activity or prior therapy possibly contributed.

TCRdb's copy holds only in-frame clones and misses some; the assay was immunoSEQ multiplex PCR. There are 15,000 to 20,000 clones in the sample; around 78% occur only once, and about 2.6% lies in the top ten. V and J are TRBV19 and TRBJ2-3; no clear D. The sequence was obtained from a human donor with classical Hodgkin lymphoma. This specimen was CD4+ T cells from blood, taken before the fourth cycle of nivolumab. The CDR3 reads CASSRKGSSTDTQYF. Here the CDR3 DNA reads TGTGCCAGTTCACGTAAGGGTAGTAGCACAGATACGCAGTATTTT.